One sample yielded the 29 T cell receptor beta chains listed below, sequenced in a study of shared clonotypes between healthy human individuals. Repertoires were generated with immunoSEQ multiplex PCR, while TCRdb's copy carries only in-frame clones and drops some. Found here are roughly 2.5 million clones, around 94% of them singletons; the top ten hold 0.14%. The sequenced sample consisted of naive CD4+ T cells sorted from blood. Subset given: CD45RA+ positively selected. These receptor sequences come from a man aged 18 to 29 in good health.

The V and J genes are TRBV6-1 and TRBJ1-1; D remains ambiguous. Trimming took off 8 bases at V and 4 bases at J, with 11 bases between the two ends. The CDR3 length is 12 residues. Looked up from germline, CDR1 is MNHNS and CDR2 is SASEGT. CDR3 region: CASVGVLTEAFF. CDR3 nucleotide sequence: TGTGCCAGCGTTGGGGTACTCACTGAAGCTTTCTTT.

The rearrangement links TRBV5-4 to TRBJ2-2, with D possibly being TRBD2 (6 bases). CDR1 and CDR2 from the germline V gene are SGHNT and YYREEE (reference sequence). The CDR3 is made up of 15 amino acids. Trimming took off 1 base at V and 5 bases at J, with 12 bases between the two ends. The CDR3 bases are TGTGCCAGCAGCTTGCAGGGACGGGAGACCGGGGAGCTGTTTTTT. Translating it yields CASSLQGRETGELFF.

Here the CDR3 reads CASSGGNSGNTIYF. CDR3 DNA sequence: TGTGCCAGCAGCGGTGGGAACTCTGGAAACACCATATATTTT. The chain joins TRBV11-3 to TRBJ1-3; D uncertain. CDR1 and CDR2 (germline): SGHNT, YENEEA. The germline V and J ends were trimmed by 5 bases and 0 bases, with 8 bases remaining between them. The CDR3 sequence is 14 residues long.

Details on this clone: Within the sample, other DNA sequences also encode this same CDR3. This rearrangement joins TRBV18 to TRBJ1-5; D ambiguous. V lost 6 bases to trimming and J lost 5 bases, with 11 bases between them. CDR1 is KGHSH and CDR2 is LQKENI in the germline V gene. The CDR3 is 13 amino acids. CDR3 coding DNA: TGTGCCAGCTCGCCTGGACCCGATCAGCCCCAGCATTTT. Its protein is CASSPGPDQPQHF.

The chain carries TRBV7-2 and TRBJ2-1, with 8 bases matching TRBD2. CDR1 and CDR2 from the germline V gene are SGHTA and FQGNSA. The CDR3 sequence is 13 residues long. V lost 3 bases and J lost 7; bases outside the gene matches: 2. Here the CDR3 DNA reads TGTGCCAGCAGCTTTGTAGCGGGAAATGAGCAGTTCTTC. It encodes CASSFVAGNEQFF.

The CDR3 region is CASSGQGGNIQYF. The CDR3 region has the DNA TGTGCCAGCAGTGGACAGGGAGGAAACATTCAGTACTTC. The V and J genes are TRBV25-1 and TRBJ2-4; perhaps TRBD1 as D (7 bases). Between the trimmed V and J ends, which lost 4 bases and 6 bases, there was a span of 10 bases. CDR1 is MGHDK, CDR2 SYGVNS, per germline. CDR3 length: 13 residues.

The rearrangement uses TRBV2 and TRBJ1-2; D not certain. Trimming pared 7 bases from V and 1 base from J, leaving 19 bases between. The CDR3 runs 16 residues. Germline loops: CDR1 SNHLY, CDR2 FYNNEI. The CDR3 region has the DNA TGTGCCAGCATCCCAGACAAAACAGTCTTTAACTATGGCTACACCTTC. This codes for CASIPDKTVFNYGYTF.

The V and J genes are TRBV29-1 and TRBJ2-1; TRBD2 is a possible D gene (5 bases). The germline gives CDR1 SQVTM, CDR2 ANQGSEA. V was shortened by 5 bases and J by 8 bases, with 13 bases between the two germline ends. The CDR3 is 12 amino acids. The chain's CDR3 is CSVRVSGDEQFF. The DNA for the CDR3 is TGCAGCGTTCGTGTCAGCGGCGATGAGCAGTTCTTC.

As concerns this clone: At the DNA level, this CDR3 is encoded by other sequences in the same sample as well. The chain combines TRBV28 with TRBJ1-4, with 7 bases identical to TRBD1. This CDR3 spans 14 amino acids. CDR1 and CDR2 from the germline V gene are MDHEN and SYDVKM. After removal of 3 bases from V and 5 bases from J, the junction contained 3 bases not matched to a gene. The CDR3 DNA is TGTGCCAGCAGTTTGAAACAGGGGAATGAAAAACTGTTTTTT. It translates to CASSLKQGNEKLFF.

This rearrangement joins TRBV25-1 to TRBJ2-5; TRBD1 matches at 8 bases. Germline trimming cut 1 base from V and 1 base from J; bases unmatched to any gene: 5. The CDR3 consists of 16 residues. Germline V gene data show CDR1 as MGHDK and CDR2 as SYGVNS. The CDR3 region is CASSEFLGQGQETQYF. In DNA form, the CDR3 reads TGTGCCAGCAGTGAATTTCTCGGACAGGGCCAAGAGACCCAGTACTTC.

This rearrangement joins TRBV6-6 to TRBJ1-3, with 7 bases that match TRBD1. Germline assignment: CDR1 MNHNY and CDR2 SVGAGI (reference sequence). J lost 0 bases, V lost 8 bases, and 10 bases had no gene match. This CDR3 has 16 amino acids. This chain's CDR3 is CASGYRGLNSGNTIYF. The CDR3 DNA follows: TGTGCCAGCGGATACAGGGGCCTCAACTCTGGAAACACCATATATTTT.

The V gene is TRBV27, the J gene TRBJ1-6; a possible D gene is TRBD1 (5 bases). Germline values: CDR1 MNHEY, CDR2 SMNVEV (reference sequence). This CDR3 has 15 amino acids. V gave up 6 bases and J gave up 11 bases, with 20 bases separating them. DNA of the CDR3: TGTGCCAGCAGCCCCGGGACCCTAGGAAGGACACCCCTCCACTTT. Protein sequence: CASSPGTLGRTPLHF.

The rearrangement links TRBV6-1 to TRBJ2-5, with 8 bases identical to TRBD2. This CDR3 region has 13 residues. From germline, CDR1 is MNHNS and CDR2 SASEGT. V dropped 8 bases and J dropped 2; count of bases not matched to a gene: 4. Written as DNA, the CDR3 is TGTGCCAGCCACCAGCGGGGGCAAGAGACCCAGTACTTC. This sequence encodes CASHQRGQETQYF.

The rearrangement uses TRBV5-4 and TRBJ2-7; possible D gene TRBD1, 6 bases. The V gene lost 0 bases and the J gene lost 6 bases, with 13 bases spanning the gap. The CDR3 consists of 14 residues. The V gene's germline CDR1 is SGHNT and CDR2 YYREEE (reference sequence). CDR3 region: CASSLETRGPEQYF. The DNA of the CDR3 is TGTGCCAGCAGCTTGGAAACCAGGGGCCCCGAGCAGTACTTC.

The chain combines TRBV19 with TRBJ2-5, with D tentatively TRBD1 (5 bases). CDR1 LNHDA and CDR2 SQIVND come from the germline V gene (reference sequence). The CDR3 spans 12 residues. V lost 6 bases and J 3 bases, leaving 8 bases between the germline ends. As DNA, the CDR3 is TGTGCCAGTAGGAAAGGGGAAGAGACCCAGTACTTC. Its translation is CASRKGEETQYF.

V gene TRBV6-4 combines with J gene TRBJ2-1; D remains unclear. CDR3 size: 15 residues. Per the germline V gene, CDR1 is MRHNA and CDR2 is SNTAGT. Trimming pared 6 bases from V and 0 bases from J, leaving 12 bases between. CDR3 region: CASRGRRISYNEQFF. The DNA for the CDR3 is TGTGCCAGCAGGGGTCGGCGCATCTCCTACAATGAGCAGTTCTTC.

The genes are TRBV6-5 and TRBJ1-5, with 7 bases fitting TRBD1. The CDR3 totals 14 residues. Germline V gives CDR1 MNHEY, CDR2 SVGAGI. Losses at the gene ends were 2 bases for V and 7 bases for J; bases not matched to a gene: 5. DNA for the CDR3: TGTGCCAGCAGTTACGGGCAGGGGGGGCAGCCCCAGCATTTT. This sequence encodes CASSYGQGGQPQHF.

This chain links TRBV6-1 with TRBJ1-5, with D perhaps TRBD1 (5 bases). The V gene's germline CDR1 is MNHNS and CDR2 SASEGT. V lost 2 bases and J 0 bases, leaving 17 bases between the germline ends. The CDR3 runs 18 residues. Here the CDR3 reads CASSESRSFGTSNQPQHF. The DNA for the CDR3 is TGTGCCAGCAGTGAAAGCCGATCCTTTGGGACTAGCAATCAGCCCCAGCATTTT.

The chain couples TRBV5-8 to TRBJ2-7; 11 nucleotides line up with TRBD2. After removal of 1 base from V and 3 bases from J, the junction contained 18 bases not matched to a gene. The germline V gene has CDR1 SGHTS and CDR2 YDEGEE. The CDR3 length is 20 residues. Written as DNA, the CDR3 is TGTGCCAGCAGCTTGCTCTTCGTTCGTCCGACTAGCGGGACAATCTACGAGCAGTACTTC. Protein: CASSLLFVRPTSGTIYEQYF.

In its sample, this clone was seen once. The CDR3 DNA is TGCGCCAGCAGCCAAGATTGGCGGGAGGGCCCTAGAGAGCAGTTCTTC. Its protein product is CASSQDWREGPREQFF. The chain combines TRBV4-3 with TRBJ2-1; TRBD2 aligns across 9 bases. This CDR3 spans 16 amino acids. Germline V lookup: CDR1 LGHNA, CDR2 YSLEER. The ends lost 0 bases at V and 10 bases at J; junction bases unmatched: 10.

This chain connects TRBV18 to TRBJ2-2; no reliable D call. Germline values: CDR1 KGHSH, CDR2 LQKENI. CDR3 length: 15 residues. V dropped 0 bases and J dropped 1 base, with 6 bases sitting between them. CDR3 nucleotides: TGTGCCAGCTCACCACCGAGTCAGAACACCGGGGAGCTGTTTTTT. Residues: CASSPPSQNTGELFF.

The V gene is TRBV19, the J gene TRBJ1-4, with TRBD1 identical over 9 bases. Germline V gene lookup returns CDR1 LNHDA and CDR2 SQIVND (reference sequence). The ends lost 4 bases at V and 8 bases at J; junction bases unmatched: 5. The CDR3 sequence is 14 residues long. CDR3 in DNA: TGTGCCAGTAGTACACAGGGGGCAGAAGAAAAACTGTTTTTT. This gives the protein CASSTQGAEEKLFF.

This chain connects TRBV5-1 to TRBJ2-6; D is possibly TRBD1 or TRBD2 (5 bases each). This CDR3 region has 18 residues. Germline CDR1 and CDR2: SGHRS and YFSETQ. V was clipped by 2 bases and J by 1 base, with 16 bases between them. The CDR3 region is CASSLPRDVQSGANVLTF. The CDR3 DNA sequence: TGCGCCAGCAGCTTACCCCGGGACGTCCAATCTGGGGCCAACGTCCTGACTTTC. Complete variable domain (other parts from reference TRBV5-1 and TRBJ2-6): KAGVTQTPRYLIKTRGQQVTLSCSPISGHRSVSWYQQTPGQGLQFLFEYFSETQRNKGNFPGRFSGRQFSNSRSEMNVSTLELGDSALYLCASSLPRDVQSGANVLTFGAGSRLTVL.

As regards this clone: The sample has other DNA sequences that encode this CDR3 too. The chain carries TRBV15 and TRBJ2-7; tentatively, D is TRBD1 or TRBD2 (5 bases each). The ends were cut back, 0 bases at V and 2 bases at J, with 8 bases in the middle. The germline gives CDR1 LNHNV, CDR2 YYDKDF (reference sequence). The CDR3 contains 14 residues. CDR3 coding DNA: TGTGCCACCAGCAGAGATCAGGGACCCTACGAGCAGTACTTC. Its protein product is CATSRDQGPYEQYF. The full variable domain, completed using reference TRBV15 and TRBJ2-7, is DAMVIQNPRYQVTQFGKPVTLSCSQTLNHNVMYWYQQKSSQAPKLLFHYYDKDFNNEADTPDNFQSRRPNTSFCFLDIRSPGLGDTAMYLCATSRDQGPYEQYFGPGTRLTVT.

The gene calls are TRBV7-2 and TRBJ2-7, with unresolved D. The CDR3 sequence is 14 residues long. Germline V CDR1 and CDR2: SGHTA, FQGNSA. V shed 2 bases and J shed 1 base, with 9 bases lying between them. CDR3 DNA: TGTGCCAGCAGCTTAATGGGGATTTCCTACGAGCAGTACTTC. Its protein is CASSLMGISYEQYF.

This clone was counted once. The V gene is TRBV2, the J gene TRBJ1-4; tentative D call: TRBD1 (5 bases). The CDR3 length is 14 residues. Germline V gene lookup returns CDR1 SNHLY and CDR2 FYNNEI. V gave up 5 bases and J gave up 6 bases, with 13 bases separating them. CDR3 in DNA: TGTGCCAGCAGTAAGGGGAGATTAGATGAAAAACTGTTTTTT. Its translation: CASSKGRLDEKLFF. Full variable domain (outside the CDR3, taken from reference TRBV2 and TRBJ1-4): EPEVTQTPSHQVTQMGQEVILRCVPISNHLYFYWYRQILGQKVEFLVSFYNNEISEKSEIFDDQFSVERPDGSNFTLKIRSTKLEDSAMYFCASSKGRLDEKLFFGSGTQLSVL.

The chain has TRBV19 and TRBJ2-7; 9 nucleotides align to TRBD1. The germline CDR1 and CDR2 sequences are LNHDA and SQIVND (reference sequence). Trimming cost V 4 bases and J 2 bases; bases outside gene matches: 6. The CDR3 has 15 amino acids. The CDR3 is CASSNDRGSTYEQYF. The CDR3 region has the DNA TGTGCCAGTAGTAACGACAGGGGGTCGACCTACGAGCAGTACTTC. The full variable domain, with the rest looked up from reference TRBV19 and TRBJ2-7, is DGGITQSPKYLFRKEGQNVTLSCEQNLNHDAMYWYRQDPGQGLRLIYYSQIVNDFQKGDIAEGYSVSREKKESFPLTVTSAQKNPTAFYLCASSNDRGSTYEQYFGPGTRLTVT.

The chain joins TRBV4-2 to TRBJ2-3, with D perhaps TRBD2 (5 bases). The CDR3 extends over 16 amino acids. Germline-derived CDR1 and CDR2 are LGHNA and YNFKEQ. Deletions cut 4 bases from V and 1 base from J, with 15 bases between. CDR3 amino acids: CASSPQARGGTDTQYF. DNA of the CDR3: TGTGCCAGCAGCCCCCAGGCCCGGGGTGGCACAGATACGCAGTATTTT.

This sequence joins TRBV27 and TRBJ2-5; 7 nucleotides line up with TRBD1. Per the germline V gene, CDR1 is MNHEY and CDR2 is SMNVEV (reference sequence). The V gene end was trimmed by 6 bases and the J gene end by 5 bases; junction bases not matched to a gene: 15. This CDR3 is built from 16 residues. CDR3 amino acids: CASRFYRRTGRETQYF. Here the CDR3 DNA reads TGTGCCAGCAGATTCTACCGTCGGACAGGAAGGGAGACCCAGTACTTC.